Included here is one T cell receptor beta chain sequence, with context. As yet, its antigen is unknown. A second roughly 6 to 12 cycle PCR used barcoded and J-beta primers. Tags on each cDNA molecule came from a template-switch adaptor with 12 random nucleotides. TCRdb reanalysed the 5' RACE reads using MiXCR and keeps one entry per CDR3 protein. The table includes fewer than 2 million distinct CDR3 sequences, 39% detected once. This specimen belongs to a study of blood T cells in healthy people across ages. Study-wide context: Template switching retrieved approximately one barcoded beta molecule for each two T cells. Overall study findings and caveats: The study found more naive CD4+ cells and higher diversity in long-lived than aged donors.

The CDR3 is 17 residues long. Trimming at V came to 4 bases and at J to 3 bases, leaving 13 bases not matched to a gene. Looked up from germline, CDR1 is MGHRA and CDR2 is YSYEKL. This sequence was found in a human donor in good health. Sample: blood. V gene TRBV4-1 combines with J gene TRBJ1-1; 8 bases are shared with TRBD1. For the CDR3, the DNA is TGCGCCAGCAGCCGTACCACAGGGGGACAAGGATACACTGAAGCTTTCTTT. Amino acids: CASSRTTGGQGYTEAFF.